One sample yielded the 30 T cell receptor beta chains listed below, sequenced in a study of blood T cell repertoires in COVID-19. The table came from immunoSEQ multiplex PCR; TCRdb's copy has only in-frame clones and leaves some out. The table lists roughly 430,000 clones, 70% to 90% of them singletons. Input material: PBMCs or T cells enriched from blood (not recorded which). All receptors derive from a young woman who had been exposed to COVID-19.

V gene TRBV24-1 combines with J gene TRBJ2-3, with D possibly TRBD1 on 7 matching bases. V was clipped by 0 bases and J by 2 bases, with 14 bases between them. This CDR3 contains 17 residues. Germline-derived CDR1 and CDR2 are KGHDR and SFDVKD. In DNA, the CDR3 is TGTGCCACCAGTGATTTGCGTCAGGGGGGAGACACAGATACGCAGTATTTT. This translates into CATSDLRQGGDTDTQYF.

The chain combines TRBV15 with TRBJ1-2, with D perhaps matching TRBD1 (5 bases). Germline values: CDR1 LNHNV, CDR2 YYDKDF (reference sequence). Trimming pared 2 bases from V and 5 bases from J, leaving 18 bases between. The CDR3 spans 16 residues. The CDR3 DNA follows: TGTGCCACCAGCAGACCCTTAGGGCCCGGGACTTATGGCTACACCTTC. Its protein is CATSRPLGPGTYGYTF.

The chain carries TRBV4-1 and TRBJ2-7, with D possibly being TRBD1 (7 bases). Germline V gene sequence: CDR1 MGHRA, CDR2 YSYEKL. Trimming removed 4 bases at V and 4 bases at J, with 17 bases between. This CDR3 is built from 15 residues. In nucleotides, the CDR3 is TGCGCCAGCAGCCCAGGTGACCCAGGGGGGTACGAGCAGTACTTC. It yields the protein CASSPGDPGGYEQYF.

V gene TRBV4-1 combines with J gene TRBJ2-1, with a weak D call TRBD1 (5 bases). The CDR3 contains 16 residues. Germline-derived CDR1 and CDR2 are MGHRA and YSYEKL. V lost 1 base and J lost 8, with 18 bases in between. CDR3 bases: TGCGCCAGCAGCCAAGGGAATGCCGGCAGGGCCGATGAGCAGTTCTTC. This translates into CASSQGNAGRADEQFF.

The chain joins TRBV27 to TRBJ2-7, with 8 bases aligning to TRBD2. Trimming cost V 2 bases and J 3 bases; bases outside gene matches: 9. The CDR3 is made up of 16 amino acids. The germline V gene encodes CDR1 MNHEY and CDR2 SMNVEV (reference sequence). CDR3 sequence: CASSLLTGGQYYEQYF. Written as DNA, the CDR3 is TGTGCCAGCAGTTTACTGACGGGAGGGCAATACTACGAGCAGTACTTC.

This chain connects TRBV6-2 or TRBV6-3 to TRBJ1-6, with D hard to call. Trimming took 4 bases from V and 11 from J, leaving 9 bases between them. The V gene's germline CDR1 is MNHEY and CDR2 SVGEGT. CDR3 length equals 12 residues. The CDR3 DNA reads as TGTGCCAGCAGTTCCGCCGGTCCACCCCTCCACTTT. Translated, it gives CASSSAGPPLHF.

The chain uses TRBV7-9 and TRBJ1-2; tentatively, D is TRBD1 (6 bases). Trimming pared 2 bases from V and 6 bases from J, leaving 13 bases between. The germline gives CDR1 SEHNR, CDR2 FQNEAQ (reference sequence). The CDR3 has 14 residues. CDR3 DNA sequence: TGTGCCAGCAGCTTAACGGACAGCTTAGATGGCTACACCTTC. The encoded protein is CASSLTDSLDGYTF. The whole variable domain, remainder taken from reference TRBV7-9 and TRBJ1-2, is DTGVSQNPRHKITKRGQNVTFRCDPISEHNRLYWYRQTLGQGPEFLTYFQNEAQLEKSRLLSDRFSAERPKGSFSTLEIQRTEQGDSAMYLCASSLTDSLDGYTFGSGTRLTVV.

This chain links TRBV27 with TRBJ1-4; perhaps TRBD1 as D (6 bases). Germline-derived CDR1 and CDR2 are MNHEY and SMNVEV (reference sequence). Trimming took 6 bases from V and 2 from J, leaving 13 bases between them. The CDR3 contains 15 residues. The CDR3 region is CASSDKTGTNEKLFF. The CDR3 DNA is TGTGCCAGCAGCGACAAAACAGGGACTAATGAAAAACTGTTTTTT.

The rearrangement links TRBV15 to TRBJ2-7; TRBD1 matches 9 bases. The junction had 6 bases not matched to a gene; V was cut back by 0 bases and J by 3 bases. Germline CDR1 LNHNV, CDR2 YYDKDF (reference sequence). The CDR3 length is 16 residues. CDR3 residues: CATSRERDRAIYEQYF. The CDR3 nucleotides read TGTGCCACCAGCAGAGAGAGGGACAGGGCAATCTACGAGCAGTACTTC.

This clone was observed a handful of times. The genes are TRBV5-4 and TRBJ2-5; 9 bases are a match to TRBD1. Unmatched junction bases numbered 10, after V lost 4 bases and J lost 3 bases. The CDR3 has 16 amino acids. Germline V gene lookup returns CDR1 SGHNT and CDR2 YYREEE (reference sequence). CDR3 protein: CASSAGYRTGEETQYF. In DNA, the CDR3 is TGTGCCAGCAGCGCAGGTTACAGGACAGGGGAAGAGACCCAGTACTTC. Full variable domain (missing parts from reference TRBV5-4 and TRBJ2-5): ETGVTQSPTHLIKTRGQQVTLRCSSQSGHNTVSWYQQALGQGPQFIFQYYREEENGRGNFPPRFSGLQFPNYSSELNVNALELDDSALYLCASSAGYRTGEETQYFGPGTRLLVL.

The CDR3 sequence is CASSWLANTEAFF. The CDR3 DNA sequence: TGTGCCAGCAGTTGGTTAGCGAACACTGAAGCTTTCTTT. V and J are TRBV6-4 and TRBJ1-1; D unresolved. The CDR3 length is 13 residues. V was pared by 5 bases and J by 1 base, with 8 bases between. Germline CDR1 and CDR2: MRHNA and SNTAGT.

The V gene is TRBV7-2, the J gene TRBJ2-7; 11 nucleotides align to TRBD1. Germline V gene data show CDR1 as SGHTA and CDR2 as FQGNSA. Unmatched junction bases numbered 3, after V lost 9 bases and J lost 2 bases. This CDR3 is 13 amino acids long. The CDR3 DNA reads as TGTGCCAGTTCGGGACAGGGGGCCTACGAGCAGTACTTC. It is translated as CASSGQGAYEQYF.

The chain is built from TRBV18 and TRBJ2-4, with D maybe TRBD1 (5 bases). CDR3 length equals 14 residues. CDR1 KGHSH and CDR2 LQKENI come from the germline V gene. Trimming pared 0 bases from V and 5 bases from J, leaving 8 bases between. The CDR3 DNA reads as TGTGCCAGCTCACCACCCCAGGGCCAAAACATTCAGTACTTC. Its protein is CASSPPQGQNIQYF.

The V gene is TRBV19, the J gene TRBJ1-2, with TRBD1 matching over 8 bases. CDR3 length: 15 residues. Germline V gene data show CDR1 as LNHDA and CDR2 as SQIVND (reference sequence). Unmatched junction bases numbered 13, after V lost 7 bases and J lost 6 bases. This chain's CDR3 is CASTQSPTGVHGYTF. CDR3 nucleotides: TGTGCCAGTACCCAGTCCCCGACAGGGGTGCATGGCTACACCTTC.

The chain recombines TRBV4-2 with TRBJ1-4; 10 bases are a match to TRBD1. J lost 6 bases, V lost 3 bases, and 10 bases had no gene match. This CDR3 has 17 residues. Germline V gene lookup returns CDR1 LGHNA and CDR2 YNFKEQ. The chain's CDR3 is CASSQGLTGTGDEKLFF. In DNA form, the CDR3 reads TGTGCCAGCAGCCAGGGGTTGACCGGGACAGGGGATGAAAAACTGTTTTTT.

V gene TRBV7-2 combines with J gene TRBJ1-1; the D gene is possibly TRBD1 (6 bases). Germline lookup yields CDR1 SGHTA and CDR2 FQGNSA. V lost 3 bases, J lost 1 base, and 9 bases lay in between. This CDR3 is 14 amino acids long. The CDR3 nucleotides read TGTGCCAGCAGCTTTCCGGGACAGAACACTGAAGCTTTCTTT. Amino acids: CASSFPGQNTEAFF.

The V and J genes are TRBV7-2 and TRBJ2-7, with 9 bases that match TRBD2. Germline trimming cut 4 bases from V and 2 bases from J; bases unmatched to any gene: 6. Germline V lookup: CDR1 SGHTA, CDR2 FQGNSA. CDR3 size: 15 residues. DNA of the CDR3: TGTGCCAGCAGCTCCAGGCTAGCGGGGACCTACGAGCAGTACTTC. Amino acids: CASSSRLAGTYEQYF.

The chain joins TRBV7-2 to TRBJ1-4; 7 bases are shared with TRBD1. The CDR3 runs 15 residues. The junction had 9 bases not matched to a gene; V was cut back by 4 bases and J by 7 bases. The germline CDR1 and CDR2 sequences are SGHTA and FQGNSA. The CDR3 region is CASSSHGDRGEKLFF. The CDR3 nucleotides are TGTGCCAGCAGCTCTCATGGGGACAGAGGTGAAAAACTGTTTTTT.

The J gene is TRBJ1-4, the V gene TRBV13; possible D gene TRBD1, 5 bases. Trimming cost V 5 bases and J 3 bases, with 19 bases left between them. This CDR3 has 17 amino acids. The germline CDR1 and CDR2 sequences are PRHDT and FYEKMQ (reference sequence). CDR3 sequence reads: CASSPGRRDGPNEKLFF. The CDR3 DNA is TGTGCCAGCAGCCCCGGGAGACGGGACGGTCCTAATGAAAAACTGTTTTTT. The whole variable domain, filled in from reference TRBV13 and TRBJ1-4, reads AAGVIQSPRHLIKEKRETATLKCYPIPRHDTVYWYQQGPGQDPQFLISFYEKMQSDKGSIPDRFSAQQFSDYHSELNMSSLELGDSALYFCASSPGRRDGPNEKLFFGSGTQLSVL.

V usage is TRBV28 and J usage is TRBJ2-4, with a possible D match to TRBD2 (5 bases). Trimming stripped 3 bases from V and 0 bases from J, with 12 bases between. This CDR3 spans 16 amino acids. Germline CDR1 reads MDHEN; CDR2 reads SYDVKM. The CDR3 DNA follows: TGTGCCAGCAGTTTTCTGGAGGTTAGAGCCAAAAACATTCAGTACTTC. Amino acids: CASSFLEVRAKNIQYF.

This clone was detected only once. V usage is TRBV2 and J usage is TRBJ1-5; TRBD1 might be the D (6 bases). In germline, CDR1 is SNHLY, CDR2 FYNNEI. The CDR3 covers 14 residues. Deletions cut 7 bases from V and 5 bases from J, with 15 bases between. In DNA form, the CDR3 reads TGTGCCAGCACGAAGGCGGGGGCTCATCAGCCCCAGCATTTT. Its protein product is CASTKAGAHQPQHF.

This chain links TRBV19 with TRBJ1-5; maybe TRBD1 (6 bases). Trimming cost V 6 bases and J 3 bases, with 15 bases left between them. Germline V lookup: CDR1 LNHDA, CDR2 SQIVND (reference sequence). The CDR3 contains 15 residues. The CDR3 DNA sequence: TGTGCCAGTAGGGGTCCGGACAGCATCAATCAGCCCCAGCATTTT. This translates into CASRGPDSINQPQHF. The full variable domain, rest sourced from reference TRBV19 and TRBJ1-5, is DGGITQSPKYLFRKEGQNVTLSCEQNLNHDAMYWYRQDPGQGLRLIYYSQIVNDFQKGDIAEGYSVSREKKESFPLTVTSAQKNPTAFYLCASRGPDSINQPQHFGDGTRLSIL.

This chain connects TRBV18 to TRBJ2-7; 8 positions agree with TRBD2. J lost 0 bases, V lost 3 bases, and 7 bases had no gene match. Germline loops: CDR1 KGHSH, CDR2 LQKENI. There are 16 residues in the CDR3. The CDR3 DNA follows: TGTGCCAGCTCACCCCGGGGGGGCCTAGACTCCTACGAGCAGTACTTC. Encoded protein: CASSPRGGLDSYEQYF.

V is TRBV5-6 and J is TRBJ2-7, with TRBD2 matching over 9 bases. The CDR3 extends over 16 amino acids. The germline V gene encodes CDR1 SGHDT and CDR2 YYEEEE. J gave up 3 bases and V 4 bases, and 11 bases lay outside the gene matches. The CDR3 protein is CASSPAAGGPGYEQYF. The CDR3 DNA sequence: TGTGCCAGCAGCCCTGCTGCGGGAGGGCCTGGCTACGAGCAGTACTTC.

This chain connects TRBV7-2 to TRBJ1-5; TRBD1 is a possible D gene (5 bases). In germline, CDR1 is SGHTA, CDR2 FQGNSA. V lost 2 bases and J 4 bases, leaving 6 bases between the germline ends. The CDR3 loop spans 13 amino acids. CDR3 bases: TGTGCCAGCAGCTTAAAGGGGAATCAGCCCCAGCATTTT. Translated: CASSLKGNQPQHF.

The chain has TRBV30 and TRBJ1-3; 10 bases are shared with TRBD1. Germline V CDR1 and CDR2: GTSNPN, SVGIG (reference sequence). Unmatched junction bases numbered 6, after V lost 3 bases and J lost 4 bases. This CDR3 is built from 15 residues. In DNA, the CDR3 is TGTGCCTGGAGAACCACGGGACAGGGGGGAAACACCATATATTTT. As protein: CAWRTTGQGGNTIYF.

This chain joins TRBV28 and TRBJ2-7; no clear D. V was cut by 6 bases and J by 4 bases, with 10 bases left in between. The CDR3 covers 12 residues. The germline gives CDR1 MDHEN, CDR2 SYDVKM. The CDR3 here is CASSRDTYEQYF. CDR3 sequence (DNA): TGTGCCAGCAGCAGAGACACGTACGAGCAGTACTTC. The entire variable domain, with the rest obtained from reference TRBV28 and TRBJ2-7, is as follows: DVKVTQSSRYLVKRTGEKVFLECVQDMDHENMFWYRQDPGLGLRLIYFSYDVKMKEKGDIPEGYSVSREKKERFSLILESASTNQTSMYLCASSRDTYEQYFGPGTRLTVT.

V gene TRBV10-3 combines with J gene TRBJ2-3, with TRBD2 matching 7 bases. In germline, CDR1 is ENHRY, CDR2 SYGVKD. Trimming took 2 bases from V and 8 from J; bases not matched to a gene: 4. The CDR3 spans 13 residues. CDR3 in DNA: TGTGCCATCAGTGAGGACGGGGAGGGTACGCAGTATTTT. It is translated as CAISEDGEGTQYF.

This rearrangement joins TRBV11-1 to TRBJ1-2, with 8 nucleotides matching TRBD1. V was pared by 5 bases and J by 5 bases, with 4 bases of the junction left unmatched. Germline loops: CDR1 SGHAT, CDR2 FQDESV (reference sequence). The CDR3 sequence is 13 residues long. The CDR3 here is CASSGQGSYGYTF. The CDR3 nucleotides are TGTGCCAGCAGCGGACAGGGTTCTTATGGCTACACCTTC.

The chain combines TRBV5-1 with TRBJ1-3, with 7 bases matching TRBD1. V gave up 3 bases and J gave up 2 bases; unmatched junction bases: 5. CDR3 length: 15 amino acids. Germline V gives CDR1 SGHRS, CDR2 YFSETQ. The CDR3 sequence: CASSYDREAGNTIYF. The DNA for the CDR3 is TGCGCCAGCAGCTACGACAGGGAAGCTGGAAACACCATATATTTT. The variable domain in full, completed from reference TRBV5-1 and TRBJ1-3, reads KAGVTQTPRYLIKTRGQQVTLSCSPISGHRSVSWYQQTPGQGLQFLFEYFSETQRNKGNFPGRFSGRQFSNSRSEMNVSTLELGDSALYLCASSYDREAGNTIYFGEGSWLTVV.